The clone carrying this T cell receptor (beta chain) was detected a few times. Germline-derived CDR1 and CDR2 are MNHEY and SVGAGI. V lost 6 bases, J lost 0 bases, and 11 bases lay in between. The CDR3 consists of 15 residues. A sample-barcoded 5' primer and a J-beta primer mix were used in a second PCR of roughly 6 to 11 cycles. One entry per CDR3 protein, called by TCRdb with MiXCR from the 5' RACE reads. The data contain about 1,500,000 distinct CDR3 sequences, under 30% of them singletons. This record comes from a study of blood T cells in healthy people across ages. Sequencing was carried out using blood. The chain couples TRBV6-5 to TRBJ1-4; maybe TRBD1 (5 bases). The TCR sequence derives from a woman in her thirties in good health. The CDR3 bases are TGTGCCAGCAGGGGGGACCGCTCAACTAATGAAAAACTGTTTTTT. Protein product: CASRGDRSTNEKLFF.